The clone carrying this TCR beta chain was picked up one time. Its antigen is undetermined. These data are taken from a study of cytomegalovirus exposure and HLA in healthy donors. Study in general: Among the 398 genotyped donors, 65% to 85% were placed in the Caucasian-associated ancestry cluster. Study observations and caveats: Later work associated approximately 17,000 TCR beta sequences with HLA alleles at 0.05 false discovery rate. Among CMV-associated TCR beta chains, most appeared HLA-restricted in a later analysis.

Amplification used 60 Vbeta primers and 13 Jbeta primers. Produced via immunoSEQ multiplex PCR; TCRdb's table is partial and in-frame only. The sample records under 300,000 clones, approximately 82% being singletons. The CDR3 runs to 15 residues. The germline V gene encodes CDR1 SGHRS and CDR2 YFSETQ. What was sequenced was PBMCs. This rearrangement joins TRBV5-1 to TRBJ2-5, with a possible D match to TRBD1 (5 bases). The J call is uncertain, as TRBJ2-7 better fits the DNA end. This clonotype was obtained from a woman in her fifties or sixties in good health and CMV-seropositive. Here the CDR3 DNA reads TGCGCCAGCAGCTTGGGGCAGGGCATCGTCCACGAGCAGTACTTC. It encodes CASSLGQGIVHEQYF.